These T cell receptor beta chains were read from a single sample in a study of T cell responses to AZD1222 COVID-19 vaccine. This table comes from immunoSEQ multiplex PCR, and its TCRdb copy is limited to in-frame clones, with some not included. The sample records 150,000 to 200,000 clones, about 92% being singletons. The sample was peripheral blood, taken 28 days after the second AZD1222 dose. These receptor sequences come from an adult who received the AZD1222 COVID-19 vaccine. CDR3s include the opening cysteine and the closing phenylalanine or tryptophan. D genes are given only for firm matches. Size is omitted from some rows. Given values are once, few, many or a class for expanded clones.

j_call d_call v_call clone_size cdr3_nt cdr3_aa
TRBJ1-4 - TRBV5-1 - TGCGCCAGCAGCTTGGCTGGAGGGGGTAATGAAAAACTGTTTTTT CASSLAGGGNEKLFF
TRBJ2-7 - TRBV20-1 once TGCAGTGCTAGCCTAGCCGACGAGCAGTACTTC CSASLADEQYF
TRBJ1-1 - TRBV19 - TGTGCCAGTAGAGGGAGGGAAGCTTTCTTT CASRGREAFF
TRBJ2-1 TRBD1 TRBV7-9 - TGTGCCAGCAGTCCCCTAGGGAGGGACAGGGGTCGGAATGAGCAGTTCTTC CASSPLGRDRGRNEQFF
TRBJ2-1 TRBD2 TRBV4-1 - TGCGCCAGCAGCCCGGGACTAGCTGGGAATGAGCAGTTCTTC CASSPGLAGNEQFF
TRBJ2-7 - TRBV6-6 - TGTGCCAGCAGTTACCCTGTTCAGGGGTCTGTGCAGTACTTC CASSYPVQGSVQYF
TRBJ2-3 - TRBV11-1 - TGTGCCAGCAGCTTAGCGGGGGCGGTCCCAGATACGCAGTATTTT CASSLAGAVPDTQYF
TRBJ1-5 - TRBV19 - TGTGCCAGTAGGCCCTACAGGGAGAGTCAGCCCCAGCATTTT CASRPYRESQPQHF
TRBJ1-1 - TRBV5-1 - TGCGCCAGCAGCCAGGGACCTCAATCCCCTGAAGCTTTCTTT CASSQGPQSPEAFF
TRBJ1-1 - TRBV3-1/TRBV3-2 - TGTGCCAGCAGCCAAGGGCTGGGGGCTGGCACTGAAGCTTTCTTT CASSQGLGAGTEAFF
TRBJ2-1 - TRBV12-5 - TGTGCTAGTGGTTTTAGGGGCTCTGGCGAGCAGTTCTTC CASGFRGSGEQFF